This T cell receptor (beta chain) was sequenced for a study of tumor-infiltrating lymphocytes in primary liver carcinoma. A constant-region primer primed TCR beta cDNA synthesis from 500 to 550 ng of total RNA. Researchers made the TCR beta libraries by running three nested multiplex PCR rounds with slightly modified ARM-PCR. TCRdb re-derived calls from the multiplex PCR reads in MiXCR, one entry per CDR3 protein. The repertoire holds approximately 340,000 distinct CDR3 sequences, with about 61% as singletons. RNA was extracted from whole blood without cell sorting, alongside germline DNA. The TCR originated in a man in his forties with primary liver carcinoma and hepatitis B virus infection. Sequenced: peripheral blood.

The CDR3 DNA follows: TGTGCCAGCAGCCCGCCTTATTCACCCCTCCACTTT. It codes for CASSPPYSPLHF. The chain recombines TRBV6-1 with TRBJ1-6; D is unresolved. V lost 6 bases to trimming and J lost 8 bases, with 8 bases between them. The CDR3 is 12 residues long. Germline V gene sequence: CDR1 MNHNS, CDR2 SASEGT.